This paragraph covers one TCR beta chain sequence. These data are taken from a study of technical replicates of blood from a few donors. TCRdb's copy holds only in-frame clones and misses some; the assay was immunoSEQ multiplex PCR. Altogether 77,000 or so clones are present, roughly 92% being singletons, with the ten largest covering 0.41%. There are 16 residues in the CDR3. Trimming took 5 bases from V and 2 from J, leaving 15 bases between them. From germline, CDR1 is SGHNT and CDR2 YENEEA. The genes are TRBV11-3 and TRBJ2-2; maybe TRBD1 (6 bases). This sequence originates from a human donor in good health. The sequenced sample was T cells isolated from PBMCs. Written as DNA, the CDR3 is TGTGCCAGCAGCCCGGATACAGGGTTTAACACCGGGGAGCTGTTTTTT. This codes for CASSPDTGFNTGELFF.